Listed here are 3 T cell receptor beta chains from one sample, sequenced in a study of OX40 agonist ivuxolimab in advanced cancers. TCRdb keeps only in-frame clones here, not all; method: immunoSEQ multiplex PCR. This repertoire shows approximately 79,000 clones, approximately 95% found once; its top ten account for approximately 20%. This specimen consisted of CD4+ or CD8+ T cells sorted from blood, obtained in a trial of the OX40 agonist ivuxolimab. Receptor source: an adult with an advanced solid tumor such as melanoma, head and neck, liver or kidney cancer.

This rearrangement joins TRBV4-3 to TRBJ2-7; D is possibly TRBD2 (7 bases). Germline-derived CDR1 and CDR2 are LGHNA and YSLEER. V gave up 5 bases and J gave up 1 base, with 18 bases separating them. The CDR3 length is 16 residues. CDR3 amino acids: CASSSGVGGSSYEQYF. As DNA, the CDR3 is TGCGCCAGCAGCTCAGGGGTGGGGGGGAGTTCCTACGAGCAGTACTTC.

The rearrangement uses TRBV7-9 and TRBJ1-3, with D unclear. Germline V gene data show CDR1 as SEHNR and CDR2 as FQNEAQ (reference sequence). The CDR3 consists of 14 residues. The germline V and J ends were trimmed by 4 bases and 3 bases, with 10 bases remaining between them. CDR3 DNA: TGTGCCAGCAGCTCAAGAGGATTTGGAAACACCATATATTTT. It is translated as CASSSRGFGNTIYF.

The CDR3 DNA sequence: TGTGCCAGTTCCGGGGGGGGTTTGGGCAATCAGCCCCAGCATTTT. Encoded protein: CASSGGGLGNQPQHF. The chain links TRBV19 to TRBJ1-5; the D gene is possibly TRBD1 (5 bases). The V and J ends lost 8 bases and 2 bases respectively, with 16 bases between them. The CDR3 runs to 15 residues. CDR1 is LNHDA, CDR2 SQIVND, per germline (reference sequence).